These 3 T cell receptor beta chains share one sample of origin, sequenced in a study of cytomegalovirus exposure and HLA in healthy donors. Both 60 Vbeta primers and 13 Jbeta primers went into the PCR. Generated by immunoSEQ multiplex PCR, the TCRdb table keeps only in-frame clones and is missing some. The table records approximately 190,000 clones, 82% of them present only once. Source material: PBMCs. The receptors were sampled from a woman under 30 in good health and CMV-seronegative.

This clone has more than one count but fewer than ten. V usage is TRBV29-1 and J usage is TRBJ1-2; no reliable D call. Germline V gene data show CDR1 as SQVTM and CDR2 as ANQGSEA. The CDR3 has 12 residues. Trimming stripped 3 bases from V and 2 bases from J, with 7 bases between. In nucleotides, the CDR3 is TGCAGCGTTGAGTTTCAGAACTATGGCTACACCTTC. The encoded protein is CSVEFQNYGYTF. Full variable domain (missing parts from reference TRBV29-1 and TRBJ1-2): SAVISQKPSRDICQRGTSLTIQCQVDSQVTMMFWYRQQPGQSLTLIATANQGSEATYESGFVIDKFPISRPNLTFSTLTVSNMSPEDSSIYLCSVEFQNYGYTFGSGTRLTVV.

The chain carries TRBV6-1 and TRBJ2-7; tentative D call: TRBD2 (5 bases). CDR1 is MNHNS, CDR2 SASEGT, per germline. The V gene lost 3 bases and the J gene lost 2 bases, with 8 bases spanning the gap. The CDR3 runs 13 residues. CDR3 residues: CASSDTRAYEQYF. CDR3 DNA: TGTGCCAGCAGTGACACGCGGGCCTACGAGCAGTACTTC.

This chain connects TRBV6-6 to TRBJ1-1; tentative D call: TRBD1 (6 bases). V was cut by 6 bases and J by 4 bases, with 15 bases left in between. The V gene's germline CDR1 is MNHNY and CDR2 SVGAGI (reference sequence). The CDR3 is made up of 14 amino acids. The CDR3 protein is CASRSTGWVTEAFF. The CDR3 DNA follows: TGTGCCAGCAGATCCACAGGGTGGGTCACTGAAGCTTTCTTT.